Sequencing of this T cell receptor beta chain was carried out in a study of identical twins (dated by TCRdb to about 2016). Regarding the study in general: The study deep-sequenced TCR alpha and beta repertoires from monozygotic twins, unrelated adults of various ages and cord blood to test whether fetal clonotypes persist. To rule out contamination, the twin experiments were replicated at different times with different library preparation protocols. The research as a whole found: Abundant cord blood beta clonotypes had fewer insertions, young adult naive repertoires showed a similar but weaker trend, and memory repertoires showed no such trend. Compared with coincidental sharing between unrelated individuals, an excess of low generation-probability sequences was observed among out-of-frame TCR alpha sequences shared between twins. The excess sharing between twins in beta out-of-frame sequences was weaker because fewer shared sequences reduced the signal-to-noise ratio. Recombination models systematically underestimated out-of-frame TCR alpha sharing in monozygotic twins but agreed with sharing between unrelated individuals. Conclusions relied on cross-sectional statistical analysis, since the same donors could not be followed over many years. Invariant T cells such as MAIT and iNKT could partly confound zero-insertion analyses, although diverse VJ usage argued against such confounding for most clonotypes.

Preparation of the library involved 5' RACE. Sequenced on an Illumina HiSeq 2000. Template switching added a universal primer binding site, and the final cDNA carried a unique molecular identifier that allowed TCR cDNA molecules to be counted accurately. First-strand cDNA for TCR alpha and beta chains was synthesized from specific primers in the conserved constant-segment region. To control for contamination, each cDNA library was double barcoded with a SMART-Mk sample barcode plus Illumina barcodes. TruSeq adapter sequences, together with Illumina sample barcodes, were added in two successive PCR steps. The Illumina HiSeq platform was used with custom primers to sequence TCR alpha and beta cDNA libraries. The paper's data handling went like this. Raw reads were processed with MiGEC to extract unique molecular identifiers, and MiXCR was used to determine CDR3 positions. For each individual, recombination models were inferred using an EM algorithm with the repgenHMM and IGoR tools. The tcR package in R was used for shared clonotype analysis, with sharing normalized by the product of cloneset sizes. To study raw recombination without the effects of thymic and clonal selection, out-of-frame nonproductive sequences were analyzed. Clones were called with MiXCR by TCRdb after fastp trimmed the public reads at Q25, and only in-frame beta chains were retained. When rows share a CDR3 protein, they turn into one entry using the most common DNA and genes. The V and J calls and clone size are TCRdb's, not the authors'. This sample comprises 1.5 million to 2 million distinct CDR3 sequences, about 32% of them detected only once. Approximately 0.25% of the sample is held by the ten biggest clonotypes.

This clonotype was seen ten or more times. No cognate antigen has been identified for it. The input lacks base qualities; no much larger clone sits a single base away. V ends up 3 bases short and J 4 bases short, with an unmatched junction base count of 2. Sequences SGHTS (CDR1) and YDEGEE (CDR2) are obtained from the germline V gene. Its CDR3 holds 15 amino acids, cysteine through phenylalanine. CDR3 DNA is the only sequence kept; it has 45 bases, read in frame from the first base. Every donor in the study was a healthy Caucasian. Sequences were obtained from cord blood. The rearranged segments are TRBV5-8 and TRBJ2-1; TRBD2 fits 12 bases in the junction. The receptor's source is a newborn girl in good health. In nucleotide form, the sequence is TGTGCCAGCAGCTCTAGCGGGGGGGGATACAATGAGCAGTTCTTC. This gives the protein CASSSSGGGYNEQFF.